The 11 T cell receptor beta chains in this list originate from one sample, sequenced in a study of long-term antiretroviral therapy in people with HIV. Sequencing used immunoSEQ v3.0 at survey level. Profiled with immunoSEQ multiplex PCR; TCRdb holds only in-frame clones, not every one. This table holds 20,000 or so clones, approximately 77% found once. The material was unsorted PBMCs, obtained 4.4 years after starting antiretroviral therapy. All receptors derive from a man aged 25 to 45 with HIV.

This clone was counted once. The V gene is TRBV11-2, the J gene TRBJ2-5; 10 bases agree with TRBD2. The V segment lost 5 bases and the J segment 9 bases; nucleotides outside the gene matches: 12. Per germline, CDR1 SGHAT and CDR2 FQNNGV. The CDR3 is 15 residues long. CDR3 sequence reads: CASSPGTSAERAQYF. The CDR3 nucleotides read TGTGCCAGCAGCCCCGGGACTAGCGCCGAGAGGGCCCAGTACTTC.

This chain joins TRBV5-1 and TRBJ1-1; 10 bases map to TRBD1. The CDR3 is 15 amino acids. V trimming: 3 bases; J trimming: 4 bases; junction bases outside the gene matches: 6. Germline loops: CDR1 SGHRS, CDR2 YFSETQ. Here the CDR3 DNA reads TGCGCCAGCAGCTCCTCCGGGACAGGGGCCACTGAAGCTTTCTTT. Protein sequence: CASSSSGTGATEAFF.

This chain links TRBV27 with TRBJ2-1; 8 bases map to TRBD2. This CDR3 region has 16 residues. Looked up from germline, CDR1 is MNHEY and CDR2 is SMNVEV (reference sequence). V was pared by 5 bases and J by 2 bases, with 8 bases of the junction left unmatched. The CDR3 DNA is TGTGCCAGCAGTCCAATTCTAGCGGGCCCCTACAATGAGCAGTTCTTC. Translation: CASSPILAGPYNEQFF.

The chain carries TRBV28 and TRBJ2-1; D not certain. The V end lost 5 bases, the J end lost 2 bases, and 13 bases lay between the germline ends. Per germline, CDR1 MDHEN and CDR2 SYDVKM. This CDR3 has 15 amino acids. In DNA form, the CDR3 reads TGTGCCAGCAGTACGGGCCTTCTGCCCTACAATGAGCAGTTCTTC. It yields the protein CASSTGLLPYNEQFF.

The chain couples TRBV19 to TRBJ2-7; TRBD2 aligns across 7 bases. Germline lookup yields CDR1 LNHDA and CDR2 SQIVND (reference sequence). This CDR3 has 15 amino acids. The ends lost 3 bases at V and 6 bases at J; junction bases unmatched: 11. CDR3 coding DNA: TGTGCCAGTAGTATTAAATTGGGGGGGAAAAGCGAGCAGTACTTC. It translates to CASSIKLGGKSEQYF.

The gene calls are TRBV18 and TRBJ2-7; TRBD1 aligns across 9 bases. The germline V gene encodes CDR1 KGHSH and CDR2 LQKENI. The CDR3 has 15 residues. V lost 4 bases and J lost 3; bases outside the gene matches: 7. The CDR3: CASSRPGQGSYEQYF. CDR3 sequence (DNA): TGTGCCAGCTCACGTCCGGGACAGGGAAGCTACGAGCAGTACTTC.

The rearrangement joins TRBV2 to TRBJ2-1; 16 nucleotides agree with TRBD2. With 6 bases clipped from V and 0 bases from J, the junction kept 5 bases outside the gene matches. In germline, CDR1 is SNHLY, CDR2 FYNNEI. CDR3 length: 18 residues. The CDR3 region has the DNA TGTGCCAGCAGGCCGGGACTAGCGGGAGGGAGCTCCTACAATGAGCAGTTCTTC. Amino acid sequence: CASRPGLAGGSSYNEQFF.

In DNA, the CDR3 is TGTGCCAGCAGCTTTCCACCACAGGGGAGCGACGAGCAGTACTTC. Its translation is CASSFPPQGSDEQYF. This chain uses TRBV11-2 with TRBJ2-7, with 7 bases fitting TRBD1. Per germline, CDR1 SGHAT and CDR2 FQNNGV. The V gene end was trimmed by 3 bases and the J gene end by 5 bases; junction bases not matched to a gene: 10. The CDR3 sequence is 15 residues long.

The table lists this clone with a few counts. Mismatch with germline at one junction end may stem from a read error. The chain combines TRBV5-8 with TRBJ2-7; D ambiguous. The CDR3 contains 11 residues. CDR1 is SGHTS and CDR2 is YDEGEE in the germline V gene. CDR3 nucleotides: TGTGCCAGCAGCCCCTCCCACGAGCAGTACTTC. Translating gives CASSPSHEQYF.

The rearrangement joins TRBV6-1 to TRBJ2-3; D is unclear. The germline V gene encodes CDR1 MNHNS and CDR2 SASEGT. This CDR3 is 13 amino acids long. Between the trimmed V and J ends, which lost 1 base and 7 bases, there was a span of 9 bases. DNA for the CDR3: TGTGCCAGCAGTGAAGGAGACGGGCATACGCAGTATTTT. Its translation: CASSEGDGHTQYF.

The sample holds a few counts of this clone. V is TRBV28 and J is TRBJ2-7; no clear D. CDR1 and CDR2 from the germline V gene are MDHEN and SYDVKM. The CDR3 has 10 residues. V was clipped by 2 bases and J by 5 bases, with 1 base between them. Here the CDR3 DNA reads TGTGCCAGCAGTTTAAACGAGCAGTACTTC. Encoded protein: CASSLNEQYF.